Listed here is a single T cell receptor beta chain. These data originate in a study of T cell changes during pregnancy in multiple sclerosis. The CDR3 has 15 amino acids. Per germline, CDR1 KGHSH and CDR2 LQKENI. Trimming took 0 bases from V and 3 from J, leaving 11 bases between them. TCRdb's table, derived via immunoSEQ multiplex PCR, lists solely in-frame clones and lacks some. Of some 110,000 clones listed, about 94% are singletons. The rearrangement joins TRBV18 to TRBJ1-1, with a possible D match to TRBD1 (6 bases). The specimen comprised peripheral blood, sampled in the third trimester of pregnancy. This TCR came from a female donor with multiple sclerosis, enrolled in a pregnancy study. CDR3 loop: CASSPPGARDTEAFF. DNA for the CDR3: TGTGCCAGCTCACCACCGGGGGCCCGCGACACTGAAGCTTTCTTT.